Listed below are T cell receptor beta chains from one sample, sequenced in a study of blood T cell repertoires in COVID-19. Using immunoSEQ multiplex PCR, the repertoire was profiled, and TCRdb retains in-frame clones only, with some absent. The sample lists fewer than 200,000 clones; approximately 84% were seen once. Sequencing was done on a sample of peripheral blood. Source of these receptors: a human donor in a cohort sampled during active COVID-19. Both conserved end residues are part of each CDR3. D genes are given only for firm matches. Clone sizes are given selectively: once, few, many, or a class where the clone is expanded.

.	TRBD1	TRBV29-1	TRBJ1-4	CSATLGQLNEKLFF	TGCAGCGCAACCCTGGGACAGTTGAATGAAAAACTGTTTTTT
.	.	TRBV27	TRBJ1-6	CASRSGLSNSPLHF	TGTGCCAGCAGGTCGGGACTTTCCAATTCACCCCTCCACTTT
.	TRBD2	TRBV4-2	TRBJ2-3	CASSLGLAGGDTQYF	TGTGCCAGCAGCCTGGGACTAGCGGGAGGGGATACGCAGTATTTT
.	TRBD1	TRBV4-2	TRBJ2-1	CASSERDRETDEQFF	TGTGCCAGCAGCGAGCGGGACAGGGAGACCGATGAGCAGTTCTTC
.	.	TRBV4-1	TRBJ2-3	CASSQDPRGANTDTQYF	TGCGCCAGCAGCCAAGATCCCCGGGGGGCCAACACAGATACGCAGTATTTT
.	.	TRBV6-5	TRBJ1-3	CASRQTGNSGNTIYF	TGTGCCAGCAGACAAACAGGGAACTCTGGAAACACCATATATTTT
.	.	TRBV6-2/TRBV6-3	TRBJ2-1	CASSYNRYNEQFF	TGTGCCAGCAGTTACAACAGGTACAATGAGCAGTTCTTC
.	TRBD1	TRBV5-1	TRBJ1-3	CASSRDSRASSGNTIYF	TGCGCCAGCAGCCGGGACAGTCGAGCTAGCTCTGGAAACACCATATATTTT
few	.	TRBV29-1	TRBJ1-5	CSVGLGASNQPQHF	TGCAGCGTGGGTTTAGGGGCCAGCAATCAGCCCCAGCATTTT
.	.	TRBV11-2	TRBJ2-7	CASSYRVLAEQYF	TGTGCCAGCAGCTACAGGGTTCTGGCCGAGCAGTACTTC